Following are 21 T cell receptor beta chains from one sample sequenced in a study of blood T cells in healthy people across ages (dated by TCRdb to between 2014 and 2017). The receptor library was made with 5' RACE. TCRdb records Illumina HiSeq 2500 as the sequencer. The second PCR ran for about 7 to 11 cycles and used a J-beta primer mix along with a sample-barcoded 5' primer. TCRdb handled the public reads itself, with Q25 trimming in fastp and clone calling in MiXCR, and kept productive beta chains. For every CDR3 protein sequence, its rows merge into one entry that carries the most common genes and DNA. This sample is represented by hundreds of thousands of distinct CDR3 sequences; approximately 60% of them were singletons. The ten largest account for roughly 24% of the sample. What was sequenced was blood. These receptors originate from a man between 40 and 49 years old in good health.

This clonotype has a handful of counts. This chain uses TRBV7-2 with TRBJ1-2, with D tentatively TRBD1 (5 bases). The V gene lost 1 base and the J gene lost 8 bases, with 14 bases spanning the gap. Per germline, CDR1 SGHTA and CDR2 FQGNSA. CDR3 length: 14 amino acids. CDR3 in amino acids: CASSLGDGPVGYTF. The CDR3 bases are TGTGCCAGCAGCTTAGGGGACGGACCTGTGGGCTACACCTTC.

This chain joins TRBV13 and TRBJ2-7; 10 nucleotides agree with TRBD2. The trim removed 2 bases at V and 11 bases at J, leaving 9 bases unmatched. The CDR3 length is 14 residues. From germline, CDR1 is PRHDT and CDR2 FYEKMQ (reference sequence). This chain's CDR3 is CASSLSLAGEIEYF. The CDR3 nucleotides read TGTGCCAGCAGCTTAAGCCTAGCGGGAGAGATTGAGTACTTC.

This clonotype was counted between two and nine times. J is TRBJ2-1 and V is TRBV7-2; 8 bases are a match to TRBD2. Germline V gene data show CDR1 as SGHTA and CDR2 as FQGNSA. V was pared by 0 bases and J by 1 base, with 14 bases of the junction left unmatched. This CDR3 spans 20 amino acids. The CDR3 region is CASSLATGTRFFRSYNEQFF. The CDR3 bases are TGTGCCAGCAGCTTAGCCACCGGGACTAGGTTCTTTCGGTCCTACAATGAGCAGTTCTTC.

Comments on this clonotype: At one end the junction does not follow the germline gene, possibly because of a read error. The J gene is TRBJ1-2, the V gene TRBV20-1, with 7 positions matching TRBD1. The CDR3 length is 13 residues. CDR1 is DFQATT, CDR2 SNEGSKA, per germline (reference sequence). The DNA for the CDR3 is TGCAGTGCTAGAGGAGACAGGGCCGGCGGCTACACCTTT. Amino acids: CSARGDRAGGYTF.

This clonotype has a single count. The V gene is TRBV6-5, the J gene TRBJ2-7; no clear D. V was clipped by 10 bases and J by 2 bases, with 12 bases between them. Per germline, CDR1 MNHEY and CDR2 SVGAGI. The CDR3 runs to 12 residues. The CDR3 here is CATRFGPYEQYF. The CDR3, as DNA: TGTGCCACCAGGTTCGGCCCCTACGAGCAGTACTTC.

This rearrangement joins TRBV7-2 to TRBJ2-5; TRBD2 aligns across 11 bases. Germline CDR1 and CDR2: SGHTA and FQGNSA. The trim removed 6 bases at V and 3 bases at J, leaving 9 bases unmatched. The CDR3 length is 16 residues. The DNA for the CDR3 is TGTGCCAGCAGTAAACGACTAGCGGGACTAAAAGAGACCCAGTACTTC. Amino acids: CASSKRLAGLKETQYF.

The rearrangement links TRBV20-1 to TRBJ1-2; the D is unclear. The V end lost 2 bases, the J end lost 3 bases, and 19 bases lay between the germline ends. Germline CDR1 and CDR2: DFQATT and SNEGSKA (reference sequence). This CDR3 is 16 amino acids long. CDR3 nucleotides: TGCAGTGCTAGACCCTTTAGGGTCGTGGTTGACTATGGCTACACCTTC. As protein: CSARPFRVVVDYGYTF.

The rearrangement uses TRBV27 and TRBJ2-3, with D possibly being TRBD1 (6 bases). The CDR3 sequence is 16 residues long. From germline, CDR1 is MNHEY and CDR2 SMNVEV (reference sequence). Deletions cut 7 bases from V and 7 bases from J, with 24 bases between. The CDR3 DNA is TGTGCCAGCAAAGAGGGGGTGGCAGAAGTCCGGTATACGCAGTATTTT. The encoded protein is CASKEGVAEVRYTQYF.

The genes are TRBV12-3 or TRBV12-4 and TRBJ1-1, with a possible D match to TRBD1 (6 bases). This CDR3 is 13 amino acids long. Trimming cost V 7 bases and J 5 bases, with 14 bases left between them. CDR3 nucleotide sequence: TGTGCCAGCACCCACAGGAGGGGGACTGAAGCTTTCTTT. Translated: CASTHRRGTEAFF.

A few counts support this clonotype. This sequence joins TRBV7-3 and TRBJ2-3; TRBD2 matches 14 bases. Germline CDR1 reads SGHTA; CDR2 reads FQGTGA. Trimming at V came to 5 bases and at J to 0 bases, leaving 7 bases not matched to a gene. The CDR3 sequence is 18 residues long. CDR3 amino acids: CASSLGTSGGPSTDTQYF. CDR3 bases: TGTGCCAGCAGCCTCGGGACTAGCGGGGGCCCTAGCACAGATACGCAGTATTTT.

A few counts support this clonotype. This sequence joins TRBV20-1 and TRBJ2-4; D is ambiguous. V lost 6 bases and J lost 4, with 16 bases in between. The germline V gene has CDR1 DFQATT and CDR2 SNEGSKA (reference sequence). There are 14 residues in the CDR3. CDR3 in amino acids: CSASKRSGKNIQYF. Written as DNA, the CDR3 is TGCAGTGCGTCGAAAAGATCCGGAAAAAACATTCAGTACTTC.

The CDR3 region is CASSLLSSFATDTQYF. The CDR3 bases are TGTGCCAGCAGCTTACTCAGTTCCTTTGCGACAGATACGCAGTATTTT. The gene calls are TRBV7-2 and TRBJ2-3; D ambiguous. Trimming cost V 2 bases and J 3 bases, with 15 bases left between them. The CDR3 contains 16 residues. Looked up from germline, CDR1 is SGHTA and CDR2 is FQGNSA.

This clonotype was seen a few times. The chain uses TRBV6-2 or TRBV6-3 and TRBJ2-5; perhaps D is TRBD1 or TRBD2 (5 bases each). Trimming pared 6 bases from V and 3 bases from J, leaving 14 bases between. Per the germline V gene, CDR1 is MNHEY and CDR2 is SVGEGT. The CDR3 sequence is 14 residues long. CDR3 nucleotides: TGTGCCAGCAGGCCATCCGGGACCAAAGAGACCCAGTACTTC. This gives the protein CASRPSGTKETQYF.

This clonotype showed up just once. The chain uses TRBV27 and TRBJ1-2, with a tentative D call TRBD1 (6 bases). V shed 5 bases and J shed 11 bases, with 18 bases lying between them. The CDR3 length is 13 residues. Germline CDR1 MNHEY, CDR2 SMNVEV (reference sequence). The CDR3 here is CASSTQGHVGYTF. The CDR3 DNA reads as TGTGCCAGCAGTACACAGGGTCACGTGGGGTACACCTTC.

The rearrangement links TRBV9 to TRBJ2-3; D possibly uses TRBD1 or TRBD2 (6 bases each). The CDR3 is 16 residues long. Germline-derived CDR1 and CDR2 are SGDLS and YYNGEE. Trimming left V 5 bases short and J 0 bases short, with 16 bases between. The CDR3 DNA reads TGTGCCAGCAGTTTAGGGGGGCCGTCTAGCACAGATACGCAGTATTTT. Its translation: CASSLGGPSSTDTQYF.

The chain carries TRBV7-3 and TRBJ2-1, with 10 nucleotides matching TRBD2. Trimming at V came to 4 bases and at J to 6 bases, leaving 9 bases not matched to a gene. The germline gives CDR1 SGHTA, CDR2 FQGTGA. The CDR3 covers 16 residues. The CDR3: CASSYEAGGPSNEQFF. The CDR3 DNA reads as TGTGCCAGCAGCTATGAAGCGGGGGGGCCAAGCAATGAGCAGTTCTTC. The full variable domain, with the rest looked up from reference TRBV7-3 and TRBJ2-1, is GAGVSQTPSNKVTEKGKYVELRCDPISGHTALYWYRQSLGQGPEFLIYFQGTGAADDSGLPNDRFFAVRPEGSVSTLKIQRTERGDSAVYLCASSYEAGGPSNEQFFGPGTRLTVL.

The rearrangement uses TRBV7-8 and TRBJ2-7, with D perhaps TRBD1 or TRBD2 (6 bases each). Germline CDR1 and CDR2: SGHVS and FQNEAQ. The CDR3 sequence is 17 residues long. The V and J ends lost 3 bases and 3 bases respectively, with 21 bases between them. CDR3 in amino acids: CASSFKVGGPDVYEQYF. CDR3 sequence (DNA): TGTGCCAGCAGCTTTAAAGTGGGGGGCCCCGACGTCTACGAGCAGTACTTC.

This clonotype was observed a handful of times. J is TRBJ1-2 and V is TRBV29-1, with 12 bases matching TRBD1. CDR3 length equals 13 residues. In germline, CDR1 is SQVTM, CDR2 ANQGSEA. V lost 7 bases and J lost 7; bases outside the gene matches: 7. CDR3 sequence reads: CSGGTGGVSGYTF. DNA of the CDR3: TGCAGCGGGGGGACAGGGGGCGTATCTGGCTACACCTTC.

CDR3 in DNA: TGTGCCAGCAGTAGGATTACAGAGGGGGGGCGCAGAAGGGTTCAGCCCCAGCATTTT. Protein sequence: CASSRITEGGRRRVQPQHF. The rearrangement uses TRBV28 and TRBJ2-3; D possibly corresponds to TRBD1 (6 bases). The J call could be wrong; TRBJ1-5 is a better fit for the DNA end. From germline, CDR1 is MDHEN and CDR2 SYDVKM. The CDR3 has 19 residues.

The genes are TRBV5-1 and TRBJ2-5; tentatively, D is TRBD1 (5 bases). V was clipped by 2 bases and J by 5 bases, with 10 bases between them. The germline gives CDR1 SGHRS, CDR2 YFSETQ. The CDR3 covers 13 residues. DNA of the CDR3: TGCGCCAGCAGCTTTCGGACACGGGAGACCCAGTACTTC. This sequence encodes CASSFRTRETQYF.

This clonotype was seen more than once but under ten times. This rearrangement joins TRBV29-1 to TRBJ1-2, with 9 nucleotides matching TRBD1. Germline V gene sequence: CDR1 SQVTM, CDR2 ANQGSEA. V shed 3 bases and J 7 bases; nucleotides not matched to a gene: 3. The CDR3 contains 12 residues. This chain's CDR3 is CSVEDRGGGYTF. As DNA, the CDR3 is TGCAGCGTTGAGGACAGGGGAGGTGGCTACACCTTC.